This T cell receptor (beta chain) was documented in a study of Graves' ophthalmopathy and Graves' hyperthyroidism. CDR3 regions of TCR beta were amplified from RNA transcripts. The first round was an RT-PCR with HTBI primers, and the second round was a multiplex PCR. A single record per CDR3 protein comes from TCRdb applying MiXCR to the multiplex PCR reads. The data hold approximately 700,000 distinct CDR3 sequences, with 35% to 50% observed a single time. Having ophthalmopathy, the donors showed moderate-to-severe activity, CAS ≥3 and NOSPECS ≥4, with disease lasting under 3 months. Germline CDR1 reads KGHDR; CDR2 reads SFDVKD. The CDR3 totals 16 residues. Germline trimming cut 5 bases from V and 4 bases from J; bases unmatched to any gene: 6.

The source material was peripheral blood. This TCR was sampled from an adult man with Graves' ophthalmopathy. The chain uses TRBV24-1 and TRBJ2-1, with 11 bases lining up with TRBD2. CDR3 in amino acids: CATSVGTSGLYNEQFF. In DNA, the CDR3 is TGTGCCACCAGTGTCGGGACTAGCGGACTATACAATGAGCAGTTCTTC.